Described below is a single TCR beta chain sequence and its context. The sample originates from a study of blood T cell repertoires in COVID-19. Study context: Researchers got acute and convalescent COVID-19 samples from the United States, Italy and Spain. Nucleic acid was either cDNA or gDNA, and it came from T cells, B-cell-depleted T cells, or PBMCs.

In the original workflow: The authors estimated nucleated cell counts from reference gene primer amplification. The method was immunoSEQ multiplex PCR; TCRdb's version includes in-frame clones alone and lacks a portion of them. V, J and clone size reflect that table, while D and trimming were determined from the DNA. The sample contains around 210,000 clones, 88% of which appear only once. CDR1 and CDR2 from the germline V gene are MNHEY and SMNVEV (reference sequence). The CDR3 is 17 amino acids. V was shortened by 3 bases and J by 4 bases, with 21 bases between the two germline ends. This sequence originates from a man younger than 35 with active or convalescent COVID-19. The gene calls are TRBV27 and TRBJ1-2; maybe TRBD1 (6 bases). The sequenced sample consisted of peripheral blood. This chain's CDR3 is CASSFSAAGANLYGYTF. The CDR3, as DNA: TGTGCCAGCAGTTTTTCGGCGGCAGGGGCGAACCTCTATGGCTACACCTTC.